The clone carrying this T cell receptor beta chain was detected a few times. Its specificity is not known. Unique molecular identifiers were in the cDNA, with template-switch universal primer binding. Each CDR3 protein is one row after TCRdb ran MiXCR on the 5' RACE reads. The sample yields 250,000 to 300,000 distinct CDR3 sequences, about 8% seen once. This entry is derived from a study of identical twins. V lost 3 bases and J 0 bases, leaving 18 bases between the germline ends. Germline V gene sequence: CDR1 DFQATT, CDR2 SNEGSKA (reference sequence). This CDR3 is built from 16 residues. Study findings and constraints: Weaker excess sharing between twins was seen in beta out-of-frame sequences. Cross-sectional statistical analysis was relied on for the conclusions, without the same donors being followed. Monozygotic twin pairs showed more out-of-frame TCR alpha sharing than models estimated.

This sample also belongs to another study, concerning yellow fever vaccine responses in identical twins.

The sequence derives from a woman under 30 in good health. This chain uses TRBV20-1 with TRBJ2-7; D is unresolved. The specimen was CD8+ T cells sorted from blood. The CDR3, as DNA: TGCAGTGCTAGTCCTCTCCACACGGCGGACTCCTACGAGCAGTACTTC. Translation gives CSASPLHTADSYEQYF.